This section outlines one T cell receptor (beta chain) sequence together with its context. Its antigen is currently unknown. Patients showing uncontrolled infection, other autoimmune disease, pregnancy or lactation were ineligible. Unmatched junction bases numbered 6, after V lost 7 bases and J lost 2 bases. This CDR3 has 15 residues. Germline V CDR1 and CDR2: SGHRS, YFSETQ. The data originate from a study of T cells in Graves' hyperthyroidism and ophthalmopathy. Points from the study as a whole: Through a model of 13 V-J features, ophthalmopathy was separated from stable hyperthyroidism.

Amplification targeted TCR beta CDR3 regions from RNA transcripts. HTBI primers were employed in a first-round RT-PCR of the TCR CDR3. Using its own MiXCR run on the multiplex PCR reads, TCRdb lists one record per CDR3 protein. The table has a few hundred thousand distinct CDR3 sequences, approximately 15% seen once. The chain links TRBV5-1 to TRBJ2-1; 10 bases are a match to TRBD2. This clonotype was sampled from a woman aged 25 to 39 with Graves' hyperthyroidism that later progressed to Graves' ophthalmopathy. The sequenced material came from blood. The CDR3, as DNA: TGCGCCAGCTTACTAGCGGGGTCTGCCTACAATGAGCAGTTCTTC. This gives the protein CASLLAGSAYNEQFF.